This T cell receptor (beta chain) comes out of a study of regulatory dendritic cells for organ transplantation. CDR3 length: 14 amino acids. Losses at the gene ends were 3 bases for V and 2 bases for J; bases not matched to a gene: 3. CDR1 is SGHTA, CDR2 FQGNSA, per germline. Memory T cells were CD45RO+, naive were CD45RA+, sorted by FACS. A note on this clone: Its antigen is undetermined.

Sequencing used immunoSEQ multiplex PCR; TCRdb keeps in-frame clones, though not all of them. The profile covers some 35,000 clones, with around nine tenths appearing a single time and under 0.075% taken by the ten largest. Study-level findings and limits: Considerable individual heterogeneity was seen in alloreactive memory CD8+ T cells. The most alloreactive TCR clonotypes were found in resting memory CD8+ cells. Mature dendritic cells appeared to drive more memory CD8+ clonal expansion than regulatory ones.

The source of this sequence is a human donor in good health. Source material: naive CD4+ T cells from blood. Subset here: CD45RA+ naive T cells. The chain links TRBV7-2 to TRBJ2-7; TRBD2 aligns across 8 bases. The CDR3 protein is CASSLMREAYEQYF. The CDR3 region has the DNA TGTGCCAGCAGCTTGATGCGGGAGGCCTACGAGCAGTACTTC.